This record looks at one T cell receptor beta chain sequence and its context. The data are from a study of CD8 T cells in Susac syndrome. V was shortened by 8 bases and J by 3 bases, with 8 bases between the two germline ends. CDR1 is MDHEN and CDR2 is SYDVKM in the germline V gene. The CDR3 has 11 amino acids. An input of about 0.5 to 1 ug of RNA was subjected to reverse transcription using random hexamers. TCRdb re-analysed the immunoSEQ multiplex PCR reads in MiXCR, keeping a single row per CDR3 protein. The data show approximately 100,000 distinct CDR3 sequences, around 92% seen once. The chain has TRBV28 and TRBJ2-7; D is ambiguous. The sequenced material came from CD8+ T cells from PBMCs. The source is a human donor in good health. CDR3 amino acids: CASGTNYEQYF. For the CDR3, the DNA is TGTGCCAGCGGTACGAACTACGAGCAGTACTTC.